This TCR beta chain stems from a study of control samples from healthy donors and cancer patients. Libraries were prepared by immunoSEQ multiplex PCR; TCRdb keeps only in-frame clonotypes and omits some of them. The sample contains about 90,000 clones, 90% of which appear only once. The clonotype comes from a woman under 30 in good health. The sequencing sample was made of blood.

The CDR3 coding sequence is TGTGCCAGCACTGGCAGGGTCTTAGGAGAGCAGTACTTC. This encodes CASTGRVLGEQYF. The genes are TRBV7-2 and TRBJ2-7; a weak D match, TRBD1 (5 bases). Trimming took off 7 bases at V and 7 bases at J, with 17 bases between the two ends. The CDR3 is 13 residues long. Germline assignment: CDR1 SGHTA and CDR2 FQGNSA.